This entry concerns a single TCR beta chain. Its antigen is currently not known. These data originate in a study of cytomegalovirus exposure and HLA in healthy donors listed by TCRdb under 2017. For the study in its entirety: An earlier analysis of 550 to 700 of the donors reported about 250 Gb of sequence data and some 120 million unique TCR beta sequences from some 180 million T cells. Roughly 300 gigabases of sequencing data and approximately 80 million unique TCR sequences were included in an early release covering several hundred HLA-typed donors. The genetic ancestry cluster associated with self-reported Caucasian donors included over 80% of the roughly 410 genotyped donors. The aim of the study was to test whether cataloging public T cell receptors could identify signatures of past pathogen exposure. The T cell repertoires of around 730 subjects were profiled by immunosequencing and related to cytomegalovirus serostatus. In addition to the first cohort of 666 subjects, a separate validation cohort of 130 or so different subjects was used. High-throughput TCR immunosequencing, statistical association of individual TCRs with disease status, and machine learning were combined to predict cytomegalovirus infection status. To study patterns of TCR occurrence, a later analysis re-analyzed previously published TCR beta repertoires from several hundred donors and added high-resolution HLA genotyping. Rather than drawing on any new phenotypic data, the later analysis identified candidate immune exposures from TCR beta sequences and the way those sequences occurred across donors. In an earlier analysis of 500 to 650 of the donors, high-throughput TCR beta sequencing was used to judge whether each TCR beta V gene segment behaved as functional or pseudogenic. Donor age, sex, ethnicity and CMV serostatus were collected together with the repertoire data. Genome-wide SNP genotypes for about three fifths of the roughly 670 donors were used in a later genetic analysis, which treated that subset as a discovery cohort. All discovery cohort repertoires had been generated on a single sequencing platform. HLA typing covered class I and class II loci at four-digit resolution. Typing coverage differed by locus: A, B, C, DRB1 and DQB1 were typed in about 629-640 donors, DQA1 in approximately 520, DPA1 in roughly 590, and DPB1 in 450 to 490. Because of strong linkage in the cohort, four to six DR-DQ haplotypes were treated as single units for association and clustering. Among about 360 genotyped donors of the cohort, an average of roughly 240,000 unique TCR beta nucleotide sequences were sequenced per donor, roughly 18% of them non-productive. Study-wide findings and limitations: Because some donors lacked HLA typing at each locus, the association tests relied only on the typed subset. In a later analysis, TCR association rates were found to vary across HLA loci, with the most associated TCRs seen for DRB1 alleles and the fewest for HLA-C alleles. The only immune exposure information available for the cohort was CMV serostatus. A later analysis found that most CMV-associated TCR beta chains appeared HLA-restricted, with HLA associations seemingly driven largely by CMV exposure. The presence/absence analyses assumed that sequencing depth was roughly uniform across donors, and that assumption may not be true. While some public TCRs were present in many individuals, most TCR sequences turned up only very rarely across donors. Some IMGT-functional V segments, including TRBV6-2 and TRBV6-3, could not be distinguished by the 87-base-pair reads and were therefore excluded. The study listed 164 TCR beta chains as associated with cytomegalovirus. In this cohort, only TCR beta chains were sequenced, and detectable features were limited by the absence of alpha or paired-chain data. In a later analysis, HLA-associated TCR beta chains showed more clonal expansion and lower generation probabilities than non-associated chains that were equally common. At a false discovery rate of 0.05, a later analysis linked 15,000 to 20,000 TCR beta sequences to specific HLA alleles. The authors suggested that the approach could potentially be generalized to other disease states and immunological phenotypes. V-gene and J-gene trimming of TCR beta chains was associated with a missense DCLRE1C variant in a later genetic analysis, and the association was replicated in an independent cohort. The sequencing pipeline was judged likely to have produced a cluster of highly shared sequence variants as a technical artifact. A further reported finding was that TCR beta sequences accurately predicted the HLA-A and HLA-B alleles for most subjects in the first cohort. In vitro tests confirmed that a few of the cytomegalovirus-associated TCR beta chains recognize cytomegalovirus antigens. Assigning TCR associations to individual alleles was difficult when HLA alleles, especially DR and DQ, strongly co-occurred. In both the original and validation cohorts, the classifier was reported to diagnose cytomegalovirus status with high specificity and sensitivity. Correlated functional status among segregating V segments might reflect linkage disequilibrium, but an unknown experimental factor could not be ruled out. According to a later genetic analysis, donors in an Asian-associated ancestry cluster had fewer N-insertions in productive TCRs than the approximately 700-donor mean. Broadly in line with IMGT annotations, most TCR beta V segments showed up in productive rearrangements about 87% or about 30% of the time in an earlier analysis of approximately 640 of the donors. According to a later analysis, parvovirus B19, influenza, CMV and Epstein-Barr virus appeared linked to several top co-occurrence clusters. Because counts were too low, seventeen rarely observed V segments, including chromosome 9 orphons, were excluded from the earlier analysis of around 590 of the donors.

Library preparation employed the immunoSEQ multiplex PCR assay. The multiplex PCR relied on a mix of 60 forward primers for TCR Vbeta segments and 13 reverse primers for TCR Jbeta segments. Amplification of the CDR3 region of rearranged TCR beta genes was performed with a multiplex PCR assay on genomic DNA. On the Illumina HiSeq System, the amplified TCR beta libraries were sequenced as 87-base-pair reads. The authors' pipeline ran thus. A later analysis tallied 70 million to 100 million unique TCR beta chains across the 700 or so repertoires, and about 12 million of those chains were shared by two or more donors. Raw reads were error-corrected and collapsed into unique sequences by a nearest-neighbor algorithm in which closely related sequences were merged to remove PCR and sequencing errors. Alignment of CDR3 sequences to IMGT reference sequences was used to assign V, D and J gene segments. For a sequence to be retained, a match of at least six nucleotides to both a V gene segment and a J gene segment was required. Rearrangements were called productive when the CDR3 lacked stop codons and stayed in frame with V and J; all others were non-productive. CDR3 was defined by IMGT convention, running from the second conserved V-encoded cysteine to the conserved J-encoded phenylalanine. In an earlier analysis of approximately 590 of the donors, sequences lacking an unambiguous match to a single V gene segment were excluded. In an earlier analysis of 450 to 700 of the donors, V segments were called functional above 56.7% productive rearrangements and were called segregating when the between-donor standard deviation exceeded 5%. A statistical classification framework was developed to diagnose cytomegalovirus status using the catalog of TCR beta chain sequences. A later analysis assigned V and J genes by comparing TCR nucleotide sequences with IMGT/GENE-DB human TR gene sequences. A later analysis assigned CDR3 sequences and most-parsimonious VDJ recombination scenarios with the TCRdist pipeline. In a later analysis, each TCR beta chain was defined by its CDR3 amino acid sequence together with its V-gene family, and reads lacking a unique V-gene family were excluded. In a later analysis, some 600 highly shared, low-generation-probability nucleotide sequences were removed to address suspected cross-contamination and a sequencing artifact. A later analysis calculated a clonal expansion index for each public chain from normalized within-repertoire ranks of inferred template counts. A later analysis computed generation probabilities with a VDJ recombination model fitted to out-of-frame rearrangements, and checked the results against IGoR. A later analysis scored TCR-TCR, TCR-HLA and TCR-CMV co-occurrence with hypergeometric tests, applying a repertoire-size bias correction to TCR pairs. To estimate false discovery rates, a later analysis permuted the HLA or CMV assignments 20 times. In a later analysis, co-occurring TCRs were grouped using DBSCAN, with TCRdist sequence similarity added in when clustering inside HLA-allele-positive subsets. For co-occurrence clustering, repertoires with fewer than 30,000 or more than 120,000 public chains were excluded, along with several repertoires with anomalous nucleotide sharing. TCRdb re-hosts the immuneACCESS table, in-frame sequences only. Its copies lack some clones; in the studies checked, an unresolved V gene accounts for under half of them, and the cause for the rest is not known. V and J calls plus clone size are reproduced from that table; the DNA served to infer D and trimming. The sample's records list around 100,000 clones. 6.8% of the sample rests with the top ten.

CDR1 and CDR2, looked up from the germline V gene (reference sequence), are SEHNR and FQNEAQ. From its cysteine to its phenylalanine, the CDR3 spans 16 amino acids. Here the CDR3 DNA is all that survives: 48 bases in frame from base 1. The germline V and J ends show losses of 5 bases and 1 base respectively, and no gene match explains 4 bases of the junction. The cohort consisted of approximately 670 healthy bone marrow donors. Cohort members were all nominally healthy when sampled, although unrecorded immune exposures were likely present. The donor was CMV seropositive and was included in the group of some 290 seropositive cohort members. A peripheral blood sample was collected from each donor, and TCR beta sequencing was performed on peripheral blood mononuclear cells. Genomic DNA extraction from the blood cell samples was performed with the Qiagen DNeasy Blood Extraction Kit.

This sequence uses TRBV7-9 and TRBJ2-2; the junction holds 10 bases that match TRBD2. The sequence was obtained from a man aged 35 to 55 in good health and CMV-seropositive. Sample: PBMCs. The DNA sequence is TGTGCCAGCAGCCAGCGGGAGGGGGTGAACACCGGGGAGCTGTTTTTT. Protein translation: CASSQREGVNTGELFF.